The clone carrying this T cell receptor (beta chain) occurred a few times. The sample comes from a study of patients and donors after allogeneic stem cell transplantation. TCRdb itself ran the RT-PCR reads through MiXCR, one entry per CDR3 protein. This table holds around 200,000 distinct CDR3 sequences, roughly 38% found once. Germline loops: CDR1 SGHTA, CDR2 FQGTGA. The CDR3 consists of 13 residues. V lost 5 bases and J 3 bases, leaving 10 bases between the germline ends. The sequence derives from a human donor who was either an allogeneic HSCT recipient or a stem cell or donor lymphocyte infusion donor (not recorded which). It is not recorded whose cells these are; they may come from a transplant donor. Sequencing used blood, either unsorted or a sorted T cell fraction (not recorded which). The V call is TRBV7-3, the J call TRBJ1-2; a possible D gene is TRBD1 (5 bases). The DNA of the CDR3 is TGTGCCAGCAGCCCTGACAGTGACTATGGCTACACCTTC. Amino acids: CASSPDSDYGYTF.